Listed here is a single T cell receptor (beta chain). Its target is not known. This entry comes from a study of cytomegalovirus exposure and HLA in healthy donors. The germline V gene has CDR1 SGHTA and CDR2 FQGNSA. This CDR3 comprises 15 residues. Between the trimmed V and J ends, which lost 5 bases and 5 bases, there was a span of 18 bases. Study observations and caveats: Association of a missense DCLRE1C variant with TCR beta V- and J-gene trimming was reported in a later analysis.

PCR amplification relied on 60 Vbeta primers (plus 13 Jbeta primers). This table comes from immunoSEQ multiplex PCR, and its TCRdb copy is limited to in-frame clones, with some not included. The sample records a few hundred thousand clones, 80% to 90% being singletons. Source material: PBMCs. The rearrangement joins TRBV7-2 to TRBJ1-2; D call uncertain. The TCR comes from a middle-aged woman in good health and CMV-seropositive. CDR3: CASSPGSGKNYGYTF. Here the CDR3 DNA reads TGTGCCAGCAGCCCAGGATCCGGGAAAAATTATGGCTACACCTTC. Supplemented by reference TRBV7-2 and TRBJ1-2, the full variable domain reads GAGVSQSPSNKVTEKGKDVELRCDPISGHTALYWYRQSLGQGLEFLIYFQGNSAPDKSGLPSDRFSAERTGGSVSTLTIQRTQQEDSAVYLCASSPGSGKNYGYTFGSGTRLTVV.